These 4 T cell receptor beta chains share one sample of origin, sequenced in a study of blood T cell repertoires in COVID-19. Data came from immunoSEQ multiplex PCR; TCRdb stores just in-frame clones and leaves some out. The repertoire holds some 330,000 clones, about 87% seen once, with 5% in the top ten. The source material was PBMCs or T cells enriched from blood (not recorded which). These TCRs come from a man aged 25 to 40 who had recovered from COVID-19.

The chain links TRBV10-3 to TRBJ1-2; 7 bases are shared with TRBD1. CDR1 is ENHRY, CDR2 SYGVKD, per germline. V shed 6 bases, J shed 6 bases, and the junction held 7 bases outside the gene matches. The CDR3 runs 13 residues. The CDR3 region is CAISSTGSHGYTF. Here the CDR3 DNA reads TGTGCCATCAGCTCGACAGGGTCTCATGGCTACACCTTC.

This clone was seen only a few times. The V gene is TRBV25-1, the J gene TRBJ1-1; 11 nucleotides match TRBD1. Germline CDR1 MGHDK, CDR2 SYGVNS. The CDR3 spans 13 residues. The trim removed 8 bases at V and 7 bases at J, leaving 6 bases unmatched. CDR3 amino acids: CASLGQGVGEAFF. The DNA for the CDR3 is TGTGCCAGCCTGGGACAGGGGGTCGGTGAAGCTTTCTTT.

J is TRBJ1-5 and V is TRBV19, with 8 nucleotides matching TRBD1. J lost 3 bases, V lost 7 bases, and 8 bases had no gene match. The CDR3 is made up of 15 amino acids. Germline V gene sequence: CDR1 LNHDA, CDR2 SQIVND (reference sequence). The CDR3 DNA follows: TGTGCCAGTACCTCGACAGGGGCCAACAATCAGCCCCAGCATTTT. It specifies CASTSTGANNQPQHF.

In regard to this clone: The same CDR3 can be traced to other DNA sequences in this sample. The CDR3 loop reads CATSNYRGENEKLFF. CDR3 DNA sequence: TGTGCCACCAGCAACTACAGGGGGGAGAATGAAAAACTGTTTTTT. The chain has TRBV15 and TRBJ1-4; 8 bases are a match to TRBD1. V lost 4 bases and J lost 5; bases outside the gene matches: 6. There are 15 residues in the CDR3. Germline lookup yields CDR1 LNHNV and CDR2 YYDKDF (reference sequence).